Each of the 27 T cell receptor beta chains below was sequenced from the same sample in a study of CD8+CD57+ T cells in acquired aplastic anemia. Genomic DNA, serving as template, underwent TCR beta VDJ and CDR3 profiling. TCRdb re-derived calls from the reads in MiXCR, one entry per CDR3 protein. The data contain 100,000 to 150,000 distinct CDR3 sequences, 48% of them singletons. Sequenced: sorted CD4+, CD8+, or CD8+CD57+ T cells (not recorded which) from PBMCs. The receptors originated from a human donor in good health, serving as a control.

The J gene is TRBJ2-3, the V gene TRBV2; D possibly corresponds to TRBD1 (6 bases). The CDR3 is 14 residues long. V lost 6 bases and J 1 base, leaving 11 bases between the germline ends. Germline-derived CDR1 and CDR2 are SNHLY and FYNNEI. The DNA for the CDR3 is TGTGCCAGCAGATCACAGGGACGCACAGATACGCAGTATTTT. Its protein product is CASRSQGRTDTQYF.

Relative to its sample, this clonotype is medium-sized. J is TRBJ1-6 and V is TRBV19; TRBD1 aligns across 7 bases. Trimming cost V 7 bases and J 7 bases; bases outside gene matches: 7. Germline CDR1 and CDR2: LNHDA and SQIVND (reference sequence). The CDR3 extends over 14 amino acids. CDR3 residues: CASTAGQLNSPLHF. CDR3 nucleotide sequence: TGTGCCAGTACGGCGGGACAGTTAAATTCACCCCTCCACTTT.

For this clonotype: One junction end disagrees with the germline gene, perhaps due to a read error. The rearrangement uses TRBV6-5 and TRBJ1-2; 9 bases are shared with TRBD1. This CDR3 region has 15 residues. Germline V gives CDR1 MNHEY, CDR2 SVGAGI. The CDR3 sequence: CASSYGIGQGNGHTF. For the CDR3, the DNA is TGTGCCAGCAGTTACGGCATCGGACAGGGGAATGGCCACACCTTC.

This clonotype was seen ten or more times. The rearrangement uses TRBV11-2 and TRBJ1-2; 10 bases are shared with TRBD1. Germline V gives CDR1 SGHAT, CDR2 FQNNGV. V lost 4 bases and J lost 4; bases outside the gene matches: 18. This CDR3 has 19 amino acids. The CDR3 sequence: CASSYRGQGYVLTTYGYTF. The DNA for the CDR3 is TGTGCCAGCAGCTACCGGGGACAGGGGTACGTACTAACCACCTATGGCTACACCTTC.

This clonotype was observed many times. The V and J genes are TRBV7-3 and TRBJ2-2; 7 nucleotides align to TRBD1. The germline V gene encodes CDR1 SGHTA and CDR2 FQGTGA. Unmatched junction bases numbered 4, after V lost 5 bases and J lost 4 bases. The CDR3 contains 14 residues. The CDR3 DNA reads as TGTGCCAGCAGCCCCAACAGGGGCACCGGGGAGCTGTTTTTT. It yields the protein CASSPNRGTGELFF. Based on the CDR3 plus reference TRBV7-3 and TRBJ2-2, the full variable domain is GAGVSQTPSNKVTEKGKYVELRCDPISGHTALYWYRQSLGQGPEFLIYFQGTGAADDSGLPNDRFFAVRPEGSVSTLKIQRTERGDSAVYLCASSPNRGTGELFFGEGSRLTVL.

Only a few counts were recorded for this clonotype. The chain employs TRBV30 and TRBJ1-5; possible D gene TRBD1, 6 bases. CDR1 and CDR2 (germline): GTSNPN, SVGIG (reference sequence). The V end was cut by 4 bases, the J end by 3 bases, with 10 bases between. CDR3 size: 13 residues. Here the CDR3 reads CAWNRADNQPQHF. DNA of the CDR3: TGTGCCTGGAACAGGGCTGACAATCAGCCCCAGCATTTT.

V and J are TRBV29-1 and TRBJ1-1; no definite D call. The V end was cut by 4 bases, the J end by 4 bases, with 19 bases between. The CDR3 totals 15 residues. CDR1 and CDR2 from the germline V gene are SQVTM and ANQGSEA. Here the CDR3 DNA reads TGCAGCGTTGCCCTGCCGGGTTGGGTGCGCACTGAAGCTTTCTTT. This encodes CSVALPGWVRTEAFF.

This clonotype qualifies as medium-sized. The DNA for the CDR3 is TGTGCCAGCAGCTTCGGAAGGCAAGAGACCCAGTACTTC. As protein: CASSFGRQETQYF. This chain links TRBV7-6 with TRBJ2-5; D is uncertain. The V gene's germline CDR1 is SGHVS and CDR2 FNYEAQ. V shed 3 bases and J shed 2 bases, with 7 bases lying between them. The CDR3 contains 13 residues.

The CDR3 coding sequence is TGCAGCGTTACCGGGACTAGCGGGGAACGCACAGATACGCAGTATTTT. Its translation is CSVTGTSGERTDTQYF. This sequence joins TRBV29-1 and TRBJ2-3, with 13 bases lining up with TRBD2. This CDR3 is 16 amino acids long. Per the germline V gene, CDR1 is SQVTM and CDR2 is ANQGSEA. V trimming: 5 bases; J trimming: 1 base; junction bases outside the gene matches: 6.

This clonotype was seen ten or more times. The V and J genes are TRBV3-1 and TRBJ1-4; TRBD1 is a possible D gene (5 bases). V gave up 3 bases and J gave up 8 bases, with 16 bases separating them. Germline loops: CDR1 LGHDT, CDR2 YNNKEL (reference sequence). The CDR3 covers 15 residues. The CDR3 DNA reads as TGTGCCAGCAGCCATTCTGCCCAGGGAGGGGAAAAACTGTTTTTT. Protein product: CASSHSAQGGEKLFF. Using reference TRBV3-1 and TRBJ1-4 for the parts outside the CDR3, the full variable domain is DTAVSQTPKYLVTQMGNDKSIKCEQNLGHDTMYWYKQDSKKFLKIMFSYNNKELIINETVPNRFSPKSPDKAHLNLHINSLELGDSAVYFCASSHSAQGGEKLFFGSGTQLSVL.

The rearrangement links TRBV24-1 to TRBJ2-5; the D gene could be TRBD1 or TRBD2 (5 bases each). V was clipped by 5 bases and J by 5 bases, with 17 bases between them. This CDR3 has 15 amino acids. Germline CDR1 is KGHDR and CDR2 is SFDVKD. Written as DNA, the CDR3 is TGTGCCACCAGTGGTTTTGACAGCCGAGGGGAGACCCAGTACTTC. Protein sequence: CATSGFDSRGETQYF.

The chain carries TRBV24-1 and TRBJ1-4; D not certain. Germline values: CDR1 KGHDR, CDR2 SFDVKD. Trimming took 3 bases from V and 8 from J, leaving 9 bases between them. The CDR3 length is 13 residues. This CDR3 is CATSDPNEEKLFF. Here the CDR3 DNA reads TGTGCCACCAGTGATCCCAATGAGGAAAAACTGTTTTTT.

V is TRBV19 and J is TRBJ2-7; D possibly uses TRBD1 or TRBD2 (5 bases each). The germline V gene encodes CDR1 LNHDA and CDR2 SQIVND (reference sequence). The CDR3 loop spans 15 amino acids. Trimming stripped 3 bases from V and 0 bases from J, with 12 bases between. CDR3 in amino acids: CASSMGVGVSYEQYF. The CDR3 nucleotides are TGTGCCAGTAGTATGGGGGTAGGGGTCTCCTACGAGCAGTACTTC.

The chain has TRBV7-3 and TRBJ2-2; D gene uncertain. The V end lost 5 bases, the J end lost 1 base, and 8 bases lay between the germline ends. Germline values: CDR1 SGHTA, CDR2 FQGTGA. CDR3 size: 14 residues. CDR3 protein: CASSPEENTGELFF. The CDR3 nucleotides are TGTGCCAGCAGCCCTGAGGAGAACACCGGGGAGCTGTTTTTT.

This chain joins TRBV12-3 or TRBV12-4 and TRBJ1-2, with no clear D. V lost 8 bases to trimming and J lost 4 bases, with 23 bases between them. This CDR3 has 16 amino acids. Here the CDR3 reads CASQTNWQQMSYGYTF. Here the CDR3 DNA reads TGTGCCAGCCAAACAAACTGGCAACAGATGAGCTATGGCTACACCTTC.

About this clonotype: The junction and the germline gene differ at one end; a read error may be behind it. The chain uses TRBV4-1 and TRBJ1-2; unclear D gene. CDR3 length equals 11 residues. Germline assignment: CDR1 MGHRA and CDR2 YSYEKL. The CDR3 nucleotides are TGCGCCAGCAGCCAAGATGGGCGCCGTAACTTC. It translates to CASSQDGRRNF.

The CDR3 sequence: CSVKGISGNTIYF. The DNA for the CDR3 is TGCAGCGTTAAGGGGATCTCTGGAAACACCATATATTTT. V is TRBV29-1 and J is TRBJ1-3, with a weak D call TRBD1 (5 bases). The CDR3 length is 13 residues. Germline V gene lookup returns CDR1 SQVTM and CDR2 ANQGSEA. The V end was cut by 5 bases, the J end by 0 bases, with 8 bases between.

This clonotype was seen a single time. The chain carries TRBV9 and TRBJ1-2; the D is unclear. The length of the CDR3 is 13 residues. The germline V gene has CDR1 SGDLS and CDR2 YYNGEE. V was clipped by 1 base and J by 4 bases, with 8 bases between them. CDR3 amino acids: CASSVLVGYGYTF. The CDR3 region has the DNA TGTGCCAGCAGCGTATTGGTCGGCTATGGCTACACCTTC.

The rearrangement joins TRBV10-3 to TRBJ1-3; D not resolved. V was clipped by 3 bases and J by 0 bases, with 6 bases between them. This CDR3 comprises 14 residues. Germline CDR1 reads ENHRY; CDR2 reads SYGVKD. CDR3 in DNA: TGTGCCATCAGTGATGGGCTCTCTGGAAACACCATATATTTT. Encoded protein: CAISDGLSGNTIYF.

This clonotype showed up many times. This chain links TRBV5-6 with TRBJ1-6; the match to TRBD1 covers 8 bases. The J segment lost 4 bases and the V segment lost 5 bases, leaving 8 bases of the junction unmatched. The CDR3 covers 16 residues. CDR1 and CDR2 (germline): SGHDT, YYEEEE. The CDR3 region is CASRSGTGSYNSPLHF. For the CDR3, the DNA is TGTGCCAGCAGGTCCGGGACAGGAAGTTATAATTCACCCCTCCACTTT. Combining the CDR3 with reference TRBV5-6 and TRBJ1-6 gives the whole variable domain DAGVTQSPTHLIKTRGQQVTLRCSPKSGHDTVSWYQQALGQGPQFIFQYYEEEERQRGNFPDRFSGHQFPNYSSELNVNALLLGDSALYLCASRSGTGSYNSPLHFGNGTRLTVT.

The chain is built from TRBV19 and TRBJ2-7; TRBD1 is a possible D gene (5 bases). Germline V lookup: CDR1 LNHDA, CDR2 SQIVND (reference sequence). Trimming removed 6 bases at V and 2 bases at J, with 11 bases between. This CDR3 region has 13 residues. The CDR3 bases are TGTGCCAGTAGGGGCAGGGAAACCTACGAGCAGTACTTC. This gives the protein CASRGRETYEQYF.

This clonotype counts as medium-sized. This chain connects TRBV29-1 to TRBJ1-1; D is unresolved. CDR3 length: 12 residues. Trimming stripped 4 bases from V and 5 bases from J, with 11 bases between. From germline, CDR1 is SQVTM and CDR2 ANQGSEA. CDR3 protein: CSVGKGGTEAFF. CDR3 nucleotide sequence: TGCAGCGTTGGCAAAGGCGGGACTGAAGCTTTCTTT.

With regard to this clonotype: It is likely a read error, because the conserved phenylalanine at the end of the CDR3 is missing. This chain joins TRBV20-1 and TRBJ1-2; D remains ambiguous. Trimming took off 4 bases at V and 4 bases at J, with 16 bases between the two ends. Looked up from germline, CDR1 is DFQATT and CDR2 is SNEGSKA (reference sequence). This CDR3 has 14 residues. CDR3 nucleotide sequence: TGCAGTGCTACCCTCCAAGCCTGGGGCTATGGCTACACCTCC. The encoded protein is CSATLQAWGYGYTS.

V gene TRBV6-6 combines with J gene TRBJ2-5; TRBD2 matches at 8 bases. The DNA matches TRBJ2-7 better at its end, which makes the J call doubtful. The germline V gene has CDR1 MNHNY and CDR2 SVGAGI (reference sequence). The CDR3 loop spans 11 amino acids. The CDR3 region has the DNA TGTGCCAGCGGGACTAGTACCGAGCAGTACTTC. Encoded protein: CASGTSTEQYF.

This clonotype was counted ten times or more. Compared with germline, one end of the junction differs, possibly owing to a read error. V gene TRBV5-4 combines with J gene TRBJ2-3, with D possibly matching TRBD2 (6 bases). Looked up from germline, CDR1 is SGHNT and CDR2 is YYREEE (reference sequence). The CDR3 runs to 13 residues. CDR3 nucleotides: TGTGCCGGCAGCGGGCCGGGGATTAATACGCAGTATTTT. It translates to CAGSGPGINTQYF.

The rearrangement uses TRBV25-1 and TRBJ2-7; 13 nucleotides agree with TRBD2. Per the germline V gene, CDR1 is MGHDK and CDR2 is SYGVNS. Unmatched junction bases numbered 2, after V lost 8 bases and J lost 4 bases. The CDR3 has 13 amino acids. The CDR3 DNA follows: TGTGCCAGCGGGGGACTAGCGGGATACGAGCAGTACTTC. Protein sequence: CASGGLAGYEQYF.

J is TRBJ1-2 and V is TRBV10-3; D is uncertain. V was trimmed by 0 bases and J by 6 bases, leaving 8 bases between them. This CDR3 is built from 13 residues. Looked up from germline, CDR1 is ENHRY and CDR2 is SYGVKD. The CDR3 here is CAISESTRDGYTF. CDR3 nucleotides: TGTGCCATCAGTGAGTCGACTCGGGATGGCTACACCTTC.